The text below deals with one TCR beta chain. The antigen remains unidentified. The source of the sample is a study of graft-versus-host responses after intestinal transplantation. Study summary: Recipients received multivisceral, liver-intestinal, or isolated intestinal transplants. Anti-thymocyte globulin induction was given to all recipients, followed by tacrolimus and steroids for roughly 3 years.

Profiled with immunoSEQ multiplex PCR; TCRdb holds only in-frame clones, not every one. The data contain about 120,000 clones, 75% to 95% of them singletons. This CDR3 region has 14 residues. V gave up 5 bases and J gave up 0 bases, with 10 bases separating them. Germline lookup yields CDR1 MNHEY and CDR2 SMNVEV (reference sequence). Regarding the study as a whole: The study associated peak circulating GvH clone levels with early post-transplant HvG declines.

The chain has TRBV27 and TRBJ1-1; D is undetermined. This clonotype was sampled from a human donor who received an intestinal transplant. The sample in question was unstimulated CD4+ T cells sorted from spleen or lymph node cells, obtained before intestinal transplant. The CDR3 DNA sequence: TGTGCCAGCAGTCAGGATCTCATGAACACTGAAGCTTTCTTT. It specifies CASSQDLMNTEAFF.